Sequencing of this T cell receptor beta chain was carried out in a study of OX40 agonist ivuxolimab in advanced cancers. CDR1 is SQVTM and CDR2 is ANQGSEA in the germline V gene. The CDR3 is 11 amino acids. Trimming took off 4 bases at V and 4 bases at J, with 7 bases between the two ends. Profiling relied on immunoSEQ multiplex PCR, and the TCRdb table lists in-frame clones only, not all of them. The sample carries over 45,000 clones, around 80% recorded once. The V call is TRBV29-1, the J call TRBJ2-5; D gene unclear. The sequence was collected from an adult with an advanced solid tumor such as melanoma, head and neck, liver or kidney cancer. The source material was CD4+ or CD8+ T cells sorted from blood, sampled in a trial of the OX40 agonist ivuxolimab. CDR3 sequence: CSVGILETQYF. As DNA, the CDR3 is TGCAGCGTTGGCATCCTAGAGACCCAGTACTTC.